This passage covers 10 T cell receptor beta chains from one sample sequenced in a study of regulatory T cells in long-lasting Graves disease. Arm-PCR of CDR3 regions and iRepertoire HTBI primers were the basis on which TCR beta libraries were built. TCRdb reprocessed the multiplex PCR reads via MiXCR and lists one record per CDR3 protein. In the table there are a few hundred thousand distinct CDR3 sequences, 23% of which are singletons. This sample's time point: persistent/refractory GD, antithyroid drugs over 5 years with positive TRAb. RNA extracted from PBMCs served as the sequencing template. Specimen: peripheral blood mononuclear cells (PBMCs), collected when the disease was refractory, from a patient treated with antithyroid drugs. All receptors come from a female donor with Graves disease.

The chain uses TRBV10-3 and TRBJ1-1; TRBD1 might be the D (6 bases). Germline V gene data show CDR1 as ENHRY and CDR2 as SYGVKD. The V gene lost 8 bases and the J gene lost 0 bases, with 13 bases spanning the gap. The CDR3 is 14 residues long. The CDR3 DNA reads TGTGCCATCCGTTCCCAGGGGTTGAACACTGAAGCTTTCTTT. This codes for CAIRSQGLNTEAFF.

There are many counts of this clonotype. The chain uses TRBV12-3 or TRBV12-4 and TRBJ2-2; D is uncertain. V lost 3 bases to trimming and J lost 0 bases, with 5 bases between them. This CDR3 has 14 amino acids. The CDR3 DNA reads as TGTGCCAGCAGTTTTCCTTCGAACACCGGGGAGCTGTTTTTT. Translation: CASSFPSNTGELFF.

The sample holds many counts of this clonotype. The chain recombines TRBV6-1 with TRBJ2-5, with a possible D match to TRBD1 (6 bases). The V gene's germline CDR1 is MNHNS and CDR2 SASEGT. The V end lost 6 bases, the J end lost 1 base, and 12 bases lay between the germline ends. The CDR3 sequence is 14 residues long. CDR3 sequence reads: CASRQGLIQETQYF. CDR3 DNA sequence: TGTGCCAGCAGACAGGGTCTGATCCAAGAGACCCAGTACTTC.

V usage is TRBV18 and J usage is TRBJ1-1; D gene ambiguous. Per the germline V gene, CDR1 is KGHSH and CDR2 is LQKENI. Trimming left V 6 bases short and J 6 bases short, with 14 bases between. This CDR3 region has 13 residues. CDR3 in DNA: TGTGCCAGCTCGGACCCCCCTCGCCCTGAAGCTTTCTTT. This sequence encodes CASSDPPRPEAFF.

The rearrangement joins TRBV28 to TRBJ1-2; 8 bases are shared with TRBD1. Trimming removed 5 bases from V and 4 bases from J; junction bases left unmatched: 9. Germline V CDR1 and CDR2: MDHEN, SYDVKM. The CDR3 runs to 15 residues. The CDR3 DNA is TGTGCCAGCAGTCCCGGGGCAGGGGGCGGCTATGGCTACACCTTC. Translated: CASSPGAGGGYGYTF.

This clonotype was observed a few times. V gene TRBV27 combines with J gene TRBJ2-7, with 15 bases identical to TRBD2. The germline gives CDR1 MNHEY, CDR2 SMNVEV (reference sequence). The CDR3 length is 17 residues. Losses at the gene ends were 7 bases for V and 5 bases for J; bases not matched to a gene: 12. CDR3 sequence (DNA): TGTGCCAGCAAACGGCTCCCTGGGACTAGCGGGAGGAACGAGCAGTACTTC. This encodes CASKRLPGTSGRNEQYF.

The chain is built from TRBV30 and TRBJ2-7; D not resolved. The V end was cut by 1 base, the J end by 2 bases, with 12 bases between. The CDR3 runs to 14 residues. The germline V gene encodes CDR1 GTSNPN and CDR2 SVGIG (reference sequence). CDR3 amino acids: CAWSDLAYPYEQYF. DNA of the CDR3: TGTGCCTGGAGTGATTTGGCTTACCCCTACGAGCAGTACTTC.

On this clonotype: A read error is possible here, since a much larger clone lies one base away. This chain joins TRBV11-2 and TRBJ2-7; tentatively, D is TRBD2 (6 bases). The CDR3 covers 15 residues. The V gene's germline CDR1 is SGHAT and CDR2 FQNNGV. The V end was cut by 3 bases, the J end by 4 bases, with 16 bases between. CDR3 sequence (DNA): TGTGCCAGCAGCTTTGGCGTTAGCGGACTATACGAGCAGTACTTC. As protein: CASSFGVSGLYEQYF. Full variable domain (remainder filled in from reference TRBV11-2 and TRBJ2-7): EAGVAQSPRYKIIEKRQSVAFWCNPISGHATLYWYQQILGQGPKLLIQFQNNGVVDDSQLPKDRFSAERLKGVDSTLKIQPAKLEDSAVYLCASSFGVSGLYEQYFGPGTRLTVT.

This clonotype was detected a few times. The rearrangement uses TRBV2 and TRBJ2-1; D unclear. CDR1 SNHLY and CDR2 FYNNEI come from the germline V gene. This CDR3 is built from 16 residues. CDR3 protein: CAAGVIRSYGYNEQFF. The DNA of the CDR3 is TGTGCAGCTGGAGTTATCCGATCCTACGGGTACAATGAGCAGTTCTTC.

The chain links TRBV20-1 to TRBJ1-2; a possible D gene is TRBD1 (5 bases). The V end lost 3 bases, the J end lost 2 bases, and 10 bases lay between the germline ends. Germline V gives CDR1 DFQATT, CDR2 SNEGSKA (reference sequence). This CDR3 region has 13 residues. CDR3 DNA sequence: TGCAGTGCTAGCCTGCCAGGGAACTATGGCTACACCTTC. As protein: CSASLPGNYGYTF.